The clone carrying this T cell receptor (beta chain) appeared many times. Antigen unknown. This same CDR3 is encoded by further DNA sequences in the sample. These data come from a study of shared clonotypes between healthy human individuals. Study overall: Three plates each covered CD4 naive and memory; CD8 naive two, CD8 memory one. Whole-study findings and limits: Of the naive CD4 clonotypes, 4% to 5% were shared across a handful of donors.

The deep-level immunoSEQ assay was used. Only in-frame clones appear in the TCRdb table, and some are missing; sequencing was by immunoSEQ multiplex PCR. The data contain around 700,000 clones, approximately 79% of them singletons. Sequencing input: memory CD4+ T cells sorted from blood. Subset denoted: CD45RA-negative fraction. This receptor was taken from a woman aged 30 to 39 in good health.

As DNA, the CDR3 is TGTGCCAGCAGCGGAGGGGGGGCCGGCGCCTACGAGCAGTACTTC. It specifies CASSGGGAGAYEQYF. The V and J genes are TRBV11-2 and TRBJ2-7; a possible D gene is TRBD2 (7 bases). The ends were cut back, 5 bases at V and 2 bases at J, with 16 bases in the middle. This CDR3 is built from 15 residues. Germline lookup yields CDR1 SGHAT and CDR2 FQNNGV.